A selection of T cell receptor beta chains follows, all from one sample in a study of CD8 T cells in ankylosing spondylitis. TCRdb re-analysed the 5' RACE reads in MiXCR, keeping a single row per CDR3 protein. The table includes about 220,000 distinct CDR3 sequences, 20% to 30% detected once. The sequenced sample was blood, either unsorted or a sorted T cell fraction (not recorded which). These receptors all stem from a male donor with ankylosing spondylitis or in good health (not recorded which). Each CDR3 is given with its conserved first and last residue. D genes are given only for firm matches. Clone size is shown for a subset of rows, as once, few, many or a class of expanded clone.

clone_size: .; d_call: .; j_call: TRBJ1-2; v_call: TRBV20-1; cdr3_aa: CSARDGQIGYGYTF; cdr3_nt: TGCAGTGCTAGAGATGGACAGATCGGGTATGGCTACACCTTC
clone_size: few; d_call: .; j_call: TRBJ2-1; v_call: TRBV5-1; cdr3_aa: CASSFRQGLLRNEQFF; cdr3_nt: TGCGCCAGCAGCTTTCGGCAGGGGTTATTAAGGAATGAGCAGTTCTTC
clone_size: many; d_call: .; j_call: TRBJ1-4; v_call: TRBV12-3/TRBV12-4; cdr3_aa: CASRRGDSTNEKLFF; cdr3_nt: TGTGCCAGCAGACGGGGCGATTCAACTAATGAAAAACTGTTTTTT
clone_size: many; d_call: TRBD1; j_call: TRBJ2-5; v_call: TRBV29-1; cdr3_aa: CSMGGQGAWETQYF; cdr3_nt: TGCAGTATGGGCGGACAGGGGGCTTGGGAGACCCAGTACTTC
clone_size: many; d_call: .; j_call: TRBJ2-5; v_call: TRBV28; cdr3_aa: CASSFQGGETQYF; cdr3_nt: TGTGCCAGCAGTTTTCAGGGTGGCGAGACCCAGTACTTC
clone_size: few; d_call: .; j_call: TRBJ2-5; v_call: TRBV6-5; cdr3_aa: CASSYSPGPVQETQYF; cdr3_nt: TGTGCCAGCAGTTACTCGCCGGGTCCCGTACAAGAGACCCAGTACTTC
clone_size: many; d_call: .; j_call: TRBJ2-2; v_call: TRBV27; cdr3_aa: CASSRPGPTGELFF; cdr3_nt: TGTGCCAGCAGTCGGCCGGGGCCAACCGGGGAGCTGTTTTTT
clone_size: few; d_call: .; j_call: TRBJ2-1; v_call: TRBV12-3/TRBV12-4; cdr3_aa: CASSGGQHSSYNEQFF; cdr3_nt: TGTGCCAGCAGTGGCGGACAGCATAGCTCCTACAATGAGCAGTTCTTC
clone_size: many; d_call: .; j_call: TRBJ1-2; v_call: TRBV10-3; cdr3_aa: CAISESTGIYGYTF; cdr3_nt: TGTGCCATCAGTGAGTCCACAGGGATCTATGGCTACACCTTC
clone_size: many; d_call: .; j_call: TRBJ2-1; v_call: TRBV29-1; cdr3_aa: CSVGTYNEQFF; cdr3_nt: TGCAGCGTCGGGACCTACAATGAGCAGTTCTTC
clone_size: .; d_call: .; j_call: TRBJ2-5; v_call: TRBV5-1; cdr3_aa: CASSWSEGTQYF; cdr3_nt: TGCGCCAGCAGCTGGTCCGAGGGGACCCAGTACTTC
clone_size: many; d_call: .; j_call: TRBJ2-7; v_call: TRBV6-1; cdr3_aa: CASTSVRSSYEQYF; cdr3_nt: TGTGCCAGCACCTCGGTCAGGTCGTCCTACGAGCAGTACTTC
clone_size: many; d_call: .; j_call: TRBJ1-1; v_call: TRBV7-2; cdr3_aa: CASSQRQLMNTEAFF; cdr3_nt: TGTGCCAGCAGTCAACGACAGTTAATGAACACTGAAGCTTTCTTT
clone_size: .; d_call: .; j_call: TRBJ1-6; v_call: TRBV7-2; cdr3_aa: CASSFNYSPLHF; cdr3_nt: TGTGCCAGCAGCTTTAATTATTCACCCCTCCACTTT
clone_size: few; d_call: TRBD1; j_call: TRBJ1-5; v_call: TRBV28; cdr3_aa: CASSGAGQGGQPQHF; cdr3_nt: TGTGCCAGCAGTGGCGCTGGACAGGGAGGTCAGCCCCAGCATTTT
clone_size: many; d_call: TRBD1; j_call: TRBJ2-1; v_call: TRBV11-1; cdr3_aa: CASSPGTGTGWGNEQFF; cdr3_nt: TGTGCCAGCAGCCCAGGGACAGGGACAGGGTGGGGAAATGAGCAGTTCTTC
clone_size: many; d_call: .; j_call: TRBJ2-3; v_call: TRBV5-1; cdr3_aa: CASRTASVTDTQYF; cdr3_nt: TGCGCCAGCAGGACAGCTAGCGTCACAGATACGCAGTATTTT
clone_size: many; d_call: TRBD1; j_call: TRBJ1-6; v_call: TRBV7-8; cdr3_aa: CASSLVPSSPTGNSPLHF; cdr3_nt: TGTGCCAGCAGCTTAGTGCCTTCCTCGCCGACAGGGAATTCACCCCTCCACTTT
clone_size: many; d_call: .; j_call: TRBJ2-7; v_call: TRBV28; cdr3_aa: CASSFGRPPYEQYF; cdr3_nt: TGTGCCAGCAGTTTTGGGCGACCCCCCTACGAGCAGTACTTC
clone_size: .; d_call: .; j_call: TRBJ1-3; v_call: TRBV7-9; cdr3_aa: CASSLVMGSSGNTIYF; cdr3_nt: TGTGCCAGCAGCTTAGTGATGGGCAGCTCTGGAAACACCATATATTTT
clone_size: .; d_call: .; j_call: TRBJ2-2; v_call: TRBV5-1; cdr3_aa: CASSSLGVAEGDTGELFF; cdr3_nt: TGCGCCAGCAGCTCGCTCGGCGTAGCGGAGGGGGACACCGGGGAGCTGTTTTTT
clone_size: few; d_call: TRBD2; j_call: TRBJ2-3; v_call: TRBV6-5; cdr3_aa: CASSYWLAGRSDTQYF; cdr3_nt: TGTGCCAGCAGTTACTGGCTAGCGGGAAGGTCAGATACGCAGTATTTT
clone_size: many; d_call: .; j_call: TRBJ2-7; v_call: TRBV5-1; cdr3_aa: CASSLEGESYEQYF; cdr3_nt: TGCGCCAGCAGCTTGGAGGGCGAATCCTACGAGCAGTACTTC
clone_size: many; d_call: .; j_call: TRBJ1-2; v_call: TRBV12-3/TRBV12-4; cdr3_aa: CASSLRGYGYTF; cdr3_nt: TGTGCCAGCAGTTTGAGGGGGTATGGCTACACCTTC
clone_size: many; d_call: .; j_call: TRBJ1-6; v_call: TRBV12-3/TRBV12-4; cdr3_aa: CASSPRGLSSPLHF; cdr3_nt: TGTGCCAGCAGTCCCCGGGGCCTATCTTCACCCCTCCACTTT
clone_size: few; d_call: .; j_call: TRBJ2-1; v_call: TRBV20-1; cdr3_aa: CSARGAWISYNEQFF; cdr3_nt: TGCAGTGCTCGCGGAGCATGGATCTCTTACAATGAGCAGTTCTTC
clone_size: .; d_call: .; j_call: TRBJ2-3; v_call: TRBV20-1; cdr3_aa: CSARAPPGTDTQYF; cdr3_nt: TGCAGTGCTAGGGCCCCTCCAGGGACAGATACGCAGTATTTT
clone_size: few; d_call: .; j_call: TRBJ2-7; v_call: TRBV12-3/TRBV12-4; cdr3_aa: CASSFGSIFSEQYF; cdr3_nt: TGTGCCAGCAGTTTTGGGAGCATCTTCTCCGAGCAGTACTTC
clone_size: many; d_call: .; j_call: TRBJ2-2; v_call: TRBV5-1; cdr3_aa: CASSLGGPRTGELFF; cdr3_nt: TGCGCCAGCAGCTTGGGGGGCCCGAGGACCGGGGAGCTGTTTTTT
clone_size: many; d_call: TRBD2; j_call: TRBJ2-7; v_call: TRBV4-3; cdr3_aa: CASSQDPSGSEQYF; cdr3_nt: TGCGCCAGCAGCCAAGATCCCAGCGGGAGCGAGCAGTACTTC
clone_size: .; d_call: TRBD1; j_call: TRBJ1-2; v_call: TRBV20-1; cdr3_aa: CSARQGTANYGYTF; cdr3_nt: TGCAGTGCTAGGCAGGGGACAGCTAACTATGGCTACACCTTC
clone_size: .; d_call: .; j_call: TRBJ2-2; v_call: TRBV29-1; cdr3_aa: CSVARTANTGELFF; cdr3_nt: TGCAGCGTCGCGAGGACGGCGAACACCGGGGAGCTGTTTTTT
clone_size: .; d_call: TRBD1; j_call: TRBJ1-2; v_call: TRBV6-1; cdr3_aa: CASRREDRVGNGYTF; cdr3_nt: TGTGCCAGCAGGAGAGAGGACAGGGTCGGAAACGGCTACACCTTC
clone_size: .; d_call: TRBD2; j_call: TRBJ2-7; v_call: TRBV7-6; cdr3_aa: CASSQGLAGDEQYF; cdr3_nt: TGTGCCAGCAGCCAAGGACTAGCGGGAGACGAGCAGTACTTC
clone_size: many; d_call: TRBD2; j_call: TRBJ2-1; v_call: TRBV10-2; cdr3_aa: CASSGPTSGRNEQFF; cdr3_nt: TGCGCCAGCAGTGGGCCGACTAGCGGGAGGAACGAGCAGTTCTTC
clone_size: many; d_call: .; j_call: TRBJ2-3; v_call: TRBV27; cdr3_aa: CASSLFTQPTDTQYF; cdr3_nt: TGTGCCAGCAGTTTATTTACCCAGCCGACGGATACGCAGTATTTT
clone_size: .; d_call: .; j_call: TRBJ1-1; v_call: TRBV19; cdr3_aa: CASKGVRAEAFF; cdr3_nt: TGTGCCAGCAAGGGAGTGAGGGCTGAAGCTTTCTTT
clone_size: few; d_call: TRBD1; j_call: TRBJ2-4; v_call: TRBV6-1; cdr3_aa: CASRDRAKNIQYF; cdr3_nt: TGTGCCAGCAGGGACAGGGCCAAAAACATTCAGTACTTC
clone_size: .; d_call: .; j_call: TRBJ1-2; v_call: TRBV29-1; cdr3_aa: CSVEEGGQVYGYTF; cdr3_nt: TGCAGCGTTGAAGAGGGTGGCCAGGTCTATGGCTACACCTTC
clone_size: many; d_call: .; j_call: TRBJ2-2; v_call: TRBV7-9; cdr3_aa: CASSLDPGANTGELFF; cdr3_nt: TGTGCCAGCAGCTTAGACCCAGGGGCGAACACCGGGGAGCTGTTTTTT
clone_size: many; d_call: .; j_call: TRBJ2-4; v_call: TRBV15; cdr3_aa: CATSRDQYGNIQYF; cdr3_nt: TGTGCCACCAGCAGAGACCAATACGGAAACATTCAGTACTTC
clone_size: .; d_call: .; j_call: TRBJ1-2; v_call: TRBV7-2; cdr3_aa: CASSSTTSNYGYTF; cdr3_nt: TGTGCCAGCAGCTCTACGACAAGTAACTATGGCTACACCTTC